Below, 32 T cell receptor beta chains from the same sample are listed, as sequenced in a study of shared T cell receptors in the human thymus. Only in-frame clones appear in the TCRdb table, and some are missing; sequencing was by immunoSEQ multiplex PCR. The sample yields approximately 580,000 clones, around three quarters seen once. In addition, the sample was reused for a study of human thymus T cells.

Material for sequencing was thymocytes. These receptors were obtained from a boy under two years old with a congenital heart defect.

The chain couples TRBV7-8 to TRBJ2-7; possibly TRBD2 for D (5 bases). Trimming took 1 base from V and 0 from J, leaving 13 bases between them. Germline V lookup: CDR1 SGHVS, CDR2 FQNEAQ. The CDR3 is 16 residues long. CDR3 sequence reads: CASSLGLTGYSYEQYF. CDR3 DNA: TGTGCCAGCAGCTTAGGGCTTACGGGATACTCCTACGAGCAGTACTTC.

The chain links TRBV6-1 to TRBJ1-5; D is unclear. The CDR3 runs 12 residues. Trimming took off 6 bases at V and 7 bases at J, with 10 bases between the two ends. The germline CDR1 and CDR2 sequences are MNHNS and SASEGT. The CDR3, as DNA: TGTGCCAGCAGATGCGAGAGACAGCCCCAGCATTTT. This gives the protein CASRCERQPQHF.

A few counts support this clone. V gene TRBV13 combines with J gene TRBJ2-3, with D possibly matching TRBD2 (6 bases). Germline CDR1 and CDR2: PRHDT and FYEKMQ (reference sequence). This CDR3 is 20 amino acids long. With 5 bases removed from V and 2 bases from J, the gap between germline ends came to 29 bases. CDR3 sequence (DNA): TGTGCCAGCAGCCCCCCGTGGTGGCTAGCGCCTGCGGGGCCCACAGATACGCAGTATTTT. It encodes CASSPPWWLAPAGPTDTQYF. The full variable domain, in which reference TRBV13 and TRBJ2-3 provide the parts outside the CDR3, is AAGVIQSPRHLIKEKRETATLKCYPIPRHDTVYWYQQGPGQDPQFLISFYEKMQSDKGSIPDRFSAQQFSDYHSELNMSSLELGDSALYFCASSPPWWLAPAGPTDTQYFGPGTRLTVL.

The chain couples TRBV6-6 to TRBJ1-2; D might be TRBD1 (5 bases). Germline lookup yields CDR1 MNHNY and CDR2 SVGAGI (reference sequence). V dropped 2 bases and J dropped 0 bases, with 10 bases sitting between them. CDR3 length equals 15 residues. The CDR3 DNA follows: TGTGCCAGCAGTTACCCGATGACAGCTAACTATGGCTACACCTTC. Translated, it gives CASSYPMTANYGYTF.

The chain combines TRBV7-2 with TRBJ2-7, with D unclear. The germline CDR1 and CDR2 sequences are SGHTA and FQGNSA. The CDR3 is made up of 12 amino acids. V was trimmed by 3 bases and J by 3 bases, leaving 6 bases between them. CDR3 sequence: CASSFPYYEQYF. CDR3 in DNA: TGTGCCAGCAGCTTCCCCTACTACGAGCAGTACTTC.

J is TRBJ2-5 and V is TRBV7-9; a possible D gene is TRBD2 (5 bases). This CDR3 spans 14 amino acids. Germline V gives CDR1 SEHNR, CDR2 FQNEAQ (reference sequence). The germline V and J ends were trimmed by 3 bases and 5 bases, with 13 bases remaining between them. Here the CDR3 DNA reads TGTGCCAGCAGCTTCGTCGCTAGCTCGGAGACCCAGTACTTC. Its protein product is CASSFVASSETQYF.

The chain recombines TRBV14 with TRBJ2-7; maybe TRBD1 (6 bases). Germline CDR1 and CDR2: SGHDN and FVKESK. Trimming left V 1 base short and J 0 bases short, with 16 bases between. The length of the CDR3 is 17 residues. The CDR3 bases are TGTGCCAGCAGCCAAGTTTATAGACAGGCAGTCTCCTACGAGCAGTACTTC. Protein: CASSQVYRQAVSYEQYF.

The V gene is TRBV14, the J gene TRBJ1-2, with TRBD1 identical over 7 bases. After removal of 4 bases from V and 4 bases from J, the junction contained 12 bases not matched to a gene. CDR1 is SGHDN, CDR2 FVKESK, per germline. The CDR3 consists of 16 residues. CDR3 region: CASSLIPGQTSYGYTF. The CDR3 DNA reads TGTGCCAGCAGCCTGATCCCGGGACAGACGAGCTATGGCTACACCTTC. Full variable domain (remainder filled in from reference TRBV14 and TRBJ1-2): EAGVTQFPSHSVIEKGQTVTLRCDPISGHDNLYWYRRVMGKEIKFLLHFVKESKQDESGMPNNRFLAERTGGTYSTLKVQPAELEDSGVYFCASSLIPGQTSYGYTFGSGTRLTVV.

The CDR3 region is CASSEGTGNSPLHF. CDR3 DNA: TGTGCCAGCAGTGAAGGGACTGGAAATTCACCCCTCCACTTT. The rearrangement uses TRBV6-1 and TRBJ1-6; D is undetermined. V lost 1 base to trimming and J lost 7 bases, with 8 bases between them. Germline V CDR1 and CDR2: MNHNS, SASEGT. The CDR3 runs 14 residues.

The V gene is TRBV30, the J gene TRBJ1-2, with unresolved D. Germline V lookup: CDR1 GTSNPN, CDR2 SVGIG (reference sequence). This CDR3 has 14 amino acids. Trimming shortened V by 5 bases and J by 7 bases, and 20 bases separated the two germline ends. In DNA, the CDR3 is TGTGCCTGGGACGACGGATCCGGACTTAGTGGCTACACCTTC. This sequence encodes CAWDDGSGLSGYTF.

The rearrangement links TRBV4-3 to TRBJ2-1; D gene unclear. Trimming took 0 bases from V and 1 from J, leaving 7 bases between them. Germline CDR1 LGHNA, CDR2 YSLEER. The CDR3 contains 15 residues. The CDR3 sequence is CASSQDAKSYNEQFF. The DNA for the CDR3 is TGCGCCAGCAGCCAAGACGCTAAGTCCTACAATGAGCAGTTCTTC.

This chain uses TRBV27 with TRBJ2-3; 8 nucleotides agree with TRBD2. Trimming took 5 bases from V and 1 from J; bases not matched to a gene: 8. There are 16 residues in the CDR3. Per the germline V gene, CDR1 is MNHEY and CDR2 is SMNVEV (reference sequence). The DNA of the CDR3 is TGTGCCAGCAGTCCTCCCGGGGGGGAGGGCACAGATACGCAGTATTTT. Translated: CASSPPGGEGTDTQYF.

This chain connects TRBV15 to TRBJ2-1, with no clear D. This CDR3 region has 19 residues. Trimming stripped 0 bases from V and 0 bases from J, with 18 bases between. Germline-derived CDR1 and CDR2 are LNHNV and YYDKDF (reference sequence). CDR3 bases: TGTGCCACCAGCAGAGATAGAAAGCGTCCGAGAAGCTCCTACAATGAGCAGTTCTTC. Protein: CATSRDRKRPRSSYNEQFF.

The rearrangement links TRBV5-4 to TRBJ2-3; 8 bases agree with TRBD1. V was clipped by 3 bases and J by 3 bases; unmatched bases: 3. Germline V gene lookup returns CDR1 SGHNT and CDR2 YYREEE (reference sequence). The CDR3 sequence is 14 residues long. In DNA, the CDR3 is TGTGCCAGCAGCTGGGACAGGCGGACAGATACGCAGTATTTT. Protein product: CASSWDRRTDTQYF.

The chain couples TRBV2 to TRBJ2-7; TRBD2 matches 9 bases. V lost 6 bases, J lost 0 bases, and 3 bases stayed unmatched. Germline CDR1 reads SNHLY; CDR2 reads FYNNEI. The CDR3 loop spans 14 amino acids. CDR3 in DNA: TGTGCCAGCAGGGGCGGGGGGGGCTCCTACGAGCAGTACTTC. Its protein product is CASRGGGGSYEQYF.

This rearrangement joins TRBV7-2 to TRBJ2-7; TRBD1 matches 7 bases. V was pared by 2 bases and J by 5 bases, with 15 bases of the junction left unmatched. Germline V gene sequence: CDR1 SGHTA, CDR2 FQGNSA. There are 17 residues in the CDR3. CDR3 region: CASSLTARTGVIHEQYF. For the CDR3, the DNA is TGTGCCAGCAGCTTAACCGCTCGGACAGGTGTAATCCACGAGCAGTACTTC.

This clone was counted only a few times. The chain couples TRBV4-2 to TRBJ1-1; tentatively, D is TRBD1 (5 bases). The V gene lost 1 base and the J gene lost 6 bases, with 18 bases spanning the gap. The CDR3 runs 16 residues. Per germline, CDR1 LGHNA and CDR2 YNFKEQ. The CDR3 region has the DNA TGTGCCAGCAGCCAAGGGCTCGCGGGGGGGAGGTCTGAAGCTTTCTTT. This sequence encodes CASSQGLAGGRSEAFF.

This clone showed up just a few times. CDR3 DNA sequence: TGTGCCAGCAGTCCGCCGGGCTCGGGAGGGAAAAAACTGTTTTTT. Its translation is CASSPPGSGGKKLFF. The genes are TRBV27 and TRBJ1-4, with no clear D. The CDR3 is made up of 15 amino acids. The germline gives CDR1 MNHEY, CDR2 SMNVEV (reference sequence). Trimming removed 5 bases at V and 9 bases at J, with 19 bases between.

V gene TRBV23-1 combines with J gene TRBJ2-4; D is perhaps TRBD2 (6 bases). TRBV23-1 is sorted into the ORF group, with uncertain function. The CDR3 is 16 residues long. Trimming removed 0 bases at V and 9 bases at J, with 18 bases between. The CDR3 spells CASSQSGGVRVCIQYF. CDR3 nucleotide sequence: TGCGCCAGCAGTCAATCCGGCGGGGTGAGGGTCTGCATTCAGTACTTC.

This clone was counted once. The rearrangement joins TRBV9 to TRBJ2-7; a possible D gene is TRBD2 (6 bases). This CDR3 has 14 residues. Trimming cost V 4 bases and J 2 bases, with 13 bases left between them. Germline loops: CDR1 SGDLS, CDR2 YYNGEE. CDR3 protein: CASSLGEVPYEQYF. CDR3 bases: TGTGCCAGCAGCCTGGGGGAGGTGCCCTACGAGCAGTACTTC.

V gene TRBV27 combines with J gene TRBJ1-1, with D tentatively TRBD1 (5 bases). Germline lookup yields CDR1 MNHEY and CDR2 SMNVEV (reference sequence). This CDR3 has 13 amino acids. Trimming removed 5 bases at V and 4 bases at J, with 11 bases between. The CDR3 DNA follows: TGTGCCAGCAGTCCAGGGTTTGGCACTGAAGCTTTCTTT. Protein product: CASSPGFGTEAFF.

J is TRBJ2-7 and V is TRBV5-1, with TRBD2 matching over 9 bases. This CDR3 comprises 14 residues. CDR1 SGHRS and CDR2 YFSETQ come from the germline V gene. The ends lost 8 bases at V and 7 bases at J; junction bases unmatched: 13. DNA of the CDR3: TGCGCCAGTAAAACCGGGACTAGCCAGAGGGAGCAGTACTTC. Protein sequence: CASKTGTSQREQYF. Filled out from reference TRBV5-1 and TRBJ2-7, the complete variable domain reads KAGVTQTPRYLIKTRGQQVTLSCSPISGHRSVSWYQQTPGQGLQFLFEYFSETQRNKGNFPGRFSGRQFSNSRSEMNVSTLELGDSALYLCASKTGTSQREQYFGPGTRLTVT.

The V and J genes are TRBV5-4 and TRBJ2-2; 13 nucleotides match TRBD2. In germline, CDR1 is SGHNT, CDR2 YYREEE (reference sequence). V gave up 3 bases and J gave up 6 bases; unmatched junction bases: 11. CDR3 size: 18 residues. The CDR3 DNA follows: TGTGCCAGCAGCTCCGGGACTAGCGGGATGAGAAAGGCCGGGGAGCTGTTTTTT. Its protein is CASSSGTSGMRKAGELFF. The full variable domain, completed using reference TRBV5-4 and TRBJ2-2, is ETGVTQSPTHLIKTRGQQVTLRCSSQSGHNTVSWYQQALGQGPQFIFQYYREEENGRGNFPPRFSGLQFPNYSSELNVNALELDDSALYLCASSSGTSGMRKAGELFFGEGSRLTVL.

The chain joins TRBV4-2 to TRBJ2-2; 11 nucleotides line up with TRBD2. V lost 4 bases, J lost 1 base, and 5 bases stayed unmatched. The CDR3 is 17 residues long. The germline V gene encodes CDR1 LGHNA and CDR2 YNFKEQ. The chain's CDR3 is CASSPPGLAVNTGELFF. For the CDR3, the DNA is TGTGCCAGCAGCCCTCCGGGACTAGCGGTGAACACCGGGGAGCTGTTTTTT.

As to this clone: Other DNA sequences in this sample translate to the same CDR3. CDR3 nucleotides: TGTGCCAGCAGCCAAGAAGCGAGCGGGGCCTACGAGCAGTACTTC. It encodes CASSQEASGAYEQYF. The chain has TRBV4-2 and TRBJ2-7, with TRBD2 identical over 7 bases. The J segment lost 2 bases and the V segment lost 0 bases, leaving 4 bases of the junction unmatched. The CDR3 is made up of 15 amino acids. CDR1 is LGHNA, CDR2 YNFKEQ, per germline.

The table lists this clone with a count of one. This chain links TRBV25-1 with TRBJ2-1, with 9 bases identical to TRBD2. The CDR3 is made up of 18 amino acids. Germline CDR1 is MGHDK and CDR2 is SYGVNS. Trimming removed 2 bases from V and 0 bases from J; junction bases left unmatched: 8. The CDR3 DNA reads as TGTGCCAGCAGTGAACGGGATAGCGGGAGCTCCTCCTACAATGAGCAGTTCTTC. It codes for CASSERDSGSSSYNEQFF.

The chain uses TRBV5-4 and TRBJ2-4, with 7 bases aligning to TRBD2. The CDR3 covers 19 residues. Germline V gives CDR1 SGHNT, CDR2 YYREEE (reference sequence). V trimming: 0 bases; J trimming: 1 base; junction bases outside the gene matches: 13. As DNA, the CDR3 is TGTGCCAGCAGCTTGGAGAGACTAGCTAAGGGCGGCGCCAAAAACATTCAGTACTTC. Its translation: CASSLERLAKGGAKNIQYF.

There are a few counts of this clone. The CDR3 DNA reads as TGCAGCGTTGAGTTAGGGCCGCAGGGGAGCTCCTACGAGCAGTACTTC. This encodes CSVELGPQGSSYEQYF. V is TRBV29-1 and J is TRBJ2-7; a possible D gene is TRBD1 (6 bases). Germline lookup yields CDR1 SQVTM and CDR2 ANQGSEA. The ends were cut back, 3 bases at V and 0 bases at J, with 18 bases in the middle. The CDR3 totals 16 residues.

The chain employs TRBV29-1 and TRBJ2-5; no reliable D call. CDR3 size: 12 residues. V lost 4 bases to trimming and J lost 4 bases, with 10 bases between them. Germline CDR1 reads SQVTM; CDR2 reads ANQGSEA. The CDR3 region has the DNA TGCAGCGTTGTAGCCATGAGAGAGACCCAGTACTTC. Protein sequence: CSVVAMRETQYF.

The rearrangement joins TRBV12-5 to TRBJ2-3, with TRBD2 as a possible D gene (6 bases). This CDR3 is 22 amino acids long. The germline gives CDR1 LGHNT, CDR2 FRNRAP. V lost 6 bases and J 7 bases, leaving 41 bases between the germline ends. The CDR3 protein is CASGLDSVSPISVSFAGNTQYF. In nucleotides, the CDR3 is TGTGCTAGTGGGCTGGACTCCGTGAGTCCGATCTCGGTATCCTTCGCGGGAAATACGCAGTATTTT.

The chain combines TRBV28 with TRBJ2-7; 14 nucleotides align to TRBD2. CDR1 is MDHEN and CDR2 is SYDVKM in the germline V gene. V lost 1 base, J lost 6 bases, and 14 bases stayed unmatched. The CDR3 has 19 amino acids. The CDR3: CASSLSRGLAGVPIGEQYF. In nucleotides, the CDR3 is TGTGCCAGCAGTTTATCGCGGGGACTAGCGGGAGTCCCCATCGGCGAGCAGTACTTC.

The rearrangement joins TRBV28 to TRBJ2-4; TRBD2 matches at 7 bases. Germline V gene data show CDR1 as MDHEN and CDR2 as SYDVKM. V shed 1 base and J 0 bases; nucleotides not matched to a gene: 3. There are 16 residues in the CDR3. In nucleotides, the CDR3 is TGTGCCAGCAGTTTATCCGCGGGGGTAGCCAAAAACATTCAGTACTTC. It codes for CASSLSAGVAKNIQYF. Supplemented by reference TRBV28 and TRBJ2-4, the full variable domain reads DVKVTQSSRYLVKRTGEKVFLECVQDMDHENMFWYRQDPGLGLRLIYFSYDVKMKEKGDIPEGYSVSREKKERFSLILESASTNQTSMYLCASSLSAGVAKNIQYFGAGTRLSVL.